The 10 T cell receptor beta chains below come from one sample, sequenced in a study of blood T cell repertoires in COVID-19 (dated by TCRdb to about 2020). Preparation of the library involved the immunoSEQ multiplex PCR assay. This immuneACCESS table, as held by TCRdb, lists in-frame sequences with V and J called but not all clones. Of the missing ones, under half trace to an unresolved V gene in checked studies; the others have no known cause. In this sample the table shows about 170,000 clones, roughly 88% of which occur a single time. Together, the top ten hold roughly a tenth of the sample. What was sequenced was peripheral blood. Receptor source: a woman aged 80 or over with active or convalescent COVID-19.

The chain links TRBV6-5 to TRBJ2-7, with TRBD1 matching over 7 bases. Germline-derived CDR1 and CDR2 are MNHEY and SVGAGI. V trimming: 5 bases; J trimming: 1 base; junction bases outside the gene matches: 2. The CDR3 extends over 13 amino acids. The CDR3, as DNA: TGTGCCAGCAGTAGACAGGGATCCTACGAGCAGTACTTC. Residues: CASSRQGSYEQYF.

The rearrangement uses TRBV2 and TRBJ2-7, with D maybe TRBD1 (6 bases). The V gene's germline CDR1 is SNHLY and CDR2 FYNNEI. The CDR3 runs 14 residues. V lost 3 bases and J lost 5, with 14 bases in between. The chain's CDR3 is CASSEARGNNEQYF. DNA for the CDR3: TGTGCCAGCAGTGAGGCCAGGGGAAATAACGAGCAGTACTTC.

The J gene is TRBJ1-6, the V gene TRBV10-3, with D uncertain. Trimming took off 2 bases at V and 10 bases at J, with 15 bases between the two ends. Germline CDR1 and CDR2: ENHRY and SYGVKD. This CDR3 spans 15 amino acids. DNA of the CDR3: TGTGCCATCAGTGAGAAGGAGGCCGGTCAATCACCCCTCCACTTT. This sequence encodes CAISEKEAGQSPLHF.

The V call is TRBV5-1, the J call TRBJ2-5; weak D call: TRBD1 (6 bases). The CDR3 has 14 amino acids. Germline V lookup: CDR1 SGHRS, CDR2 YFSETQ. V lost 4 bases, J lost 1 base, and 11 bases lay in between. The CDR3 here is CASSQTGSQETQYF. In DNA form, the CDR3 reads TGCGCCAGCAGCCAAACAGGGTCCCAAGAGACCCAGTACTTC.

CDR3 DNA: TGTGCCAGCAAACCTACGGACAGGGCGAACACTGAAGCTTTCTTT. Its translation is CASKPTDRANTEAFF. The J gene is TRBJ1-1, the V gene TRBV9; TRBD1 agrees at 8 bases. Germline lookup yields CDR1 SGDLS and CDR2 YYNGEE. The CDR3 is 15 amino acids. V was pared by 6 bases and J by 1 base, with 8 bases of the junction left unmatched.

Turning to this clone: The sample has other DNA sequences that encode this CDR3 too. The chain couples TRBV7-9 to TRBJ2-7; weak D call: TRBD1 (5 bases). V was clipped by 2 bases and J by 3 bases, with 5 bases between them. In germline, CDR1 is SEHNR, CDR2 FQNEAQ (reference sequence). The CDR3 consists of 12 residues. The CDR3 reads CASSLQGYEQYF. CDR3 nucleotides: TGTGCCAGCAGCTTACAGGGCTACGAGCAGTACTTC.

The chain uses TRBV7-2 and TRBJ1-1; D call uncertain. Germline V gives CDR1 SGHTA, CDR2 FQGNSA. This CDR3 has 14 residues. Trimming removed 1 base at V and 5 bases at J, with 11 bases between. Here the CDR3 reads CASSLVWADTEAFF. The DNA of the CDR3 is TGTGCCAGCAGCTTAGTCTGGGCAGATACTGAAGCTTTCTTT.

V is TRBV7-2 and J is TRBJ1-2, with 9 bases that match TRBD1. Germline values: CDR1 SGHTA, CDR2 FQGNSA. V dropped 3 bases and J dropped 8; count of bases not matched to a gene: 10. The CDR3 contains 15 residues. CDR3 nucleotides: TGTGCCAGCAGCTTTAGCGCGGGACAGGGAAGCGGCTACACCTTC. Translation gives CASSFSAGQGSGYTF.

The V and J genes are TRBV6-1 and TRBJ1-4; TRBD1 matches at 7 bases. There are 16 residues in the CDR3. J lost 5 bases, V lost 2 bases, and 8 bases had no gene match. Germline loops: CDR1 MNHNS, CDR2 SASEGT. CDR3 nucleotide sequence: TGTGCCAGCAGTGAAACTAGGGACAGTTTCAATGAAAAACTGTTTTTT. Translated: CASSETRDSFNEKLFF.

The rearrangement uses TRBV11-3 and TRBJ1-1; no firm D call. CDR1 SGHNT and CDR2 YENEEA come from the germline V gene. Deletions cut 1 base from V and 8 bases from J, with 11 bases between. The CDR3 covers 13 residues. The CDR3, as DNA: TGTGCCAGCAGCTTAGTCGGGGTGGGGGAAGCTTTCTTT. It is translated as CASSLVGVGEAFF.